The present T cell receptor (beta chain) was sequenced within a study of T cells in Graves' hyperthyroidism and ophthalmopathy. This clonotype came up many times. The target antigen is unknown. Amplified regions were TCR beta CDR3 sequences from RNA transcripts. Initially, a first-round RT-PCR of the TCR CDR3 employed the HTBI primer set. TCRdb passed the multiplex PCR reads through MiXCR, listing each CDR3 protein once. The sample shows a few hundred thousand distinct CDR3 sequences, over 35% of them seen only once. Patients were excluded for uncontrolled infection, other autoimmune disease, pregnancy or lactation. Each diagnosis drew on symptoms, thyroxine, TRAb, thyroid ultrasound and orbital computed tomography findings. Study-wide findings and caveats: Clonotypes that were expanded in thyroid above 0.001 mostly appeared in blood too. A model built on 13 V-J features separated ophthalmopathy from stable hyperthyroidism.

The length of the CDR3 is 14 residues. The germline CDR1 and CDR2 sequences are SGHKS and YYEKEE (reference sequence). Trimming left V 2 bases short and J 4 bases short, with 12 bases between. Sequenced material: peripheral blood or thyroid tissue (not recorded which). The V gene is TRBV5-5, the J gene TRBJ2-5; D perhaps matches TRBD2 (5 bases). The TCR comes from an adult woman with Graves' disease, either hyperthyroidism or ophthalmopathy (not recorded which). The CDR3 nucleotides are TGTGCCAGCAGCTTAGCGTCTAGCACAGAGACCCAGTACTTC. This encodes CASSLASSTETQYF.